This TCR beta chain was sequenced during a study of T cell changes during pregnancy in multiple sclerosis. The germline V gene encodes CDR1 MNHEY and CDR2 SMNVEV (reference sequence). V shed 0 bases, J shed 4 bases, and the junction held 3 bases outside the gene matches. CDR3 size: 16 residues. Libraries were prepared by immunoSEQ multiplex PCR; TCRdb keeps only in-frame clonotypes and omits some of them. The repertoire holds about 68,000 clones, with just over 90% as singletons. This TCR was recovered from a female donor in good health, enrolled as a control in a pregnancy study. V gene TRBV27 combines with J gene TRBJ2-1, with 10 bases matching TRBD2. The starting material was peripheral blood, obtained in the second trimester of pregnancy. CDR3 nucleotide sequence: TGTGCCAGCAGTTTATCCTTACTAGCGGGGTACAATGAGCAGTTCTTC. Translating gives CASSLSLLAGYNEQFF.